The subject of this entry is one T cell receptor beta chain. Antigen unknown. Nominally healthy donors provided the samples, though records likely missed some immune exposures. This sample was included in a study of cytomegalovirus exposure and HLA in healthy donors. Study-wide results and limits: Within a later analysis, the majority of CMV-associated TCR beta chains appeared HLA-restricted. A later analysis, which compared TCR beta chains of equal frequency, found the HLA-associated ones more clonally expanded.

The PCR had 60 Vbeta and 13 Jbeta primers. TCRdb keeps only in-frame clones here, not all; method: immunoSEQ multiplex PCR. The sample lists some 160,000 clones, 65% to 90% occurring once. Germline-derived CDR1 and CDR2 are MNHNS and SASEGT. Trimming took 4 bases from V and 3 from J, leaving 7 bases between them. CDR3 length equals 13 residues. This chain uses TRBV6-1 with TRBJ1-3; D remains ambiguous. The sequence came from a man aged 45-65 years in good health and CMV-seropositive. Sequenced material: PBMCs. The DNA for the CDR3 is TGTGCCAGCAGTGCCAACATTGGAAACACCATATATTTT. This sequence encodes CASSANIGNTIYF.